These 14 T cell receptor beta chains share one sample of origin, sequenced in a study of blood T cells in healthy people across ages. Together with a sample-barcoded 5' primer, a J-beta primer mix was included in a second PCR lasting about 6 to 11 cycles. TCRdb reprocessed the 5' RACE reads via MiXCR and lists one record per CDR3 protein. The sample lists about 1 million distinct CDR3 sequences; approximately 25% were seen once. These data also featured in a second study, about T cells of mothers and their children.

The sequencing input was blood. The receptors were gathered from a girl aged 2-10 years in good health.

This clonotype was detected a few times. At one of its ends the junction is not consistent with the germline gene, which may arise from a read error. This chain connects TRBV6-5 to TRBJ2-5, with a possible D match to TRBD1 (6 bases). The germline V gene encodes CDR1 MNHEY and CDR2 SVGAGI. This CDR3 has 12 residues. The CDR3 sequence is CASSSGTKGKDF. CDR3 nucleotides: TGTGCCAGCAGTTCCGGGACAAAGGGAAAAGACTTC.

The chain is built from TRBV4-1 and TRBJ2-5; 11 nucleotides line up with TRBD2. The J call may be incorrect, as the DNA end agrees better with TRBJ2-1. The CDR3 spans 18 residues. The germline V gene encodes CDR1 MGHRA and CDR2 YSYEKL. The DNA of the CDR3 is TGCGCCAGCAGCCAAGAATTCCTAGCGGGAGGACTCTACAATGAGCAGTTCTTC. This gives the protein CASSQEFLAGGLYNEQFF.

The chain employs TRBV20-1 and TRBJ2-7; 7 nucleotides align to TRBD2. J lost 3 bases, V lost 6 bases, and 8 bases had no gene match. This CDR3 has 13 amino acids. Germline CDR1 DFQATT, CDR2 SNEGSKA (reference sequence). The CDR3 DNA sequence: TGCAGTGCCAGTCGGCCTAGCGGCTACGAGCAGTACTTC. Translating it yields CSASRPSGYEQYF.

This sequence joins TRBV27 and TRBJ1-1; TRBD1 agrees at 7 bases. V was pared by 2 bases and J by 3 bases, with 9 bases of the junction left unmatched. The CDR3 spans 16 residues. Per germline, CDR1 MNHEY and CDR2 SMNVEV (reference sequence). The CDR3 nucleotides read TGTGCCAGCAGTTTAAATGCCTTCAGGGGGGACACTGAAGCTTTCTTT. Amino acids: CASSLNAFRGDTEAFF.

The V and J genes are TRBV20-1 and TRBJ2-5, with 8 bases identical to TRBD2. The J call could be wrong; TRBJ2-7 is a better fit for the DNA end. Germline assignment: CDR1 DFQATT and CDR2 SNEGSKA (reference sequence). The CDR3 extends over 15 amino acids. The chain's CDR3 is CSAISLSGRSLEQYF. Here the CDR3 DNA reads TGCAGTGCCATCAGCCTCAGCGGGAGATCCCTCGAGCAGTACTTC.

V is TRBV28 and J is TRBJ2-4; tentative D call: TRBD1 (5 bases). Trimming pared 10 bases from V and 6 bases from J, leaving 16 bases between. Germline V gives CDR1 MDHEN, CDR2 SYDVKM. This CDR3 comprises 13 residues. CDR3 DNA sequence: TGTGCCATCCTCGAAGGGCAGGGAAACATTCAGTACTTC. Its translation: CAILEGQGNIQYF. Full variable domain (remainder filled in from reference TRBV28 and TRBJ2-4): DVKVTQSSRYLVKRTGEKVFLECVQDMDHENMFWYRQDPGLGLRLIYFSYDVKMKEKGDIPEGYSVSREKKERFSLILESASTNQTSMYLCAILEGQGNIQYFGAGTRLSVL.

The chain uses TRBV25-1 and TRBJ2-7, with 14 bases identical to TRBD2. The V and J ends lost 5 bases and 3 bases, in that order; junction bases with no gene match: 12. The CDR3 loop spans 18 amino acids. Germline CDR1 MGHDK, CDR2 SYGVNS. CDR3 sequence reads: CASSRSPTSGRDGYEQYF. CDR3 DNA sequence: TGTGCCAGCAGTCGATCCCCGACTAGCGGGAGGGACGGCTACGAGCAGTACTTC.

V is TRBV28 and J is TRBJ2-5; tentatively, D is TRBD2 (5 bases). V gave up 3 bases and J gave up 2 bases, with 10 bases separating them. Germline CDR1 reads MDHEN; CDR2 reads SYDVKM. There are 14 residues in the CDR3. The CDR3 reads CASSFGGLQETQYF. CDR3 sequence (DNA): TGTGCCAGCAGTTTTGGCGGGCTTCAAGAGACCCAGTACTTC.

The sample holds a few counts of this clonotype. V usage is TRBV20-1 and J usage is TRBJ2-6; no definite D call. V dropped 3 bases and J dropped 2 bases, with 11 bases sitting between them. There are 15 residues in the CDR3. CDR1 is DFQATT and CDR2 is SNEGSKA in the germline V gene (reference sequence). In DNA, the CDR3 is TGCAGTGCTAGTCAGTTCCCTCCTGGGGCCAACGTCCTGACTTTC. Residues: CSASQFPPGANVLTF.

V usage is TRBV7-9 and J usage is TRBJ1-1; possibly TRBD1 for D (5 bases). Germline V gives CDR1 SEHNR, CDR2 FQNEAQ (reference sequence). The CDR3 totals 15 residues. Trimming pared 5 bases from V and 1 base from J, leaving 14 bases between. The CDR3 sequence is CASSQLSGGNTEAFF. In DNA form, the CDR3 reads TGTGCCAGCAGCCAGCTTAGTGGGGGGAACACTGAAGCTTTCTTT.

This clonotype was seen repeatedly, ten times or more. The J gene is TRBJ2-1, the V gene TRBV5-1; D call uncertain. Trimming stripped 0 bases from V and 9 bases from J, with 4 bases between. The CDR3 length is 11 residues. Germline-derived CDR1 and CDR2 are SGHRS and YFSETQ. Here the CDR3 DNA reads TGCGCCAGCAGCTTGGAGGCTGAGCAGTTCTTC. It is translated as CASSLEAEQFF.

This clonotype was detected many times. The chain links TRBV20-1 to TRBJ2-2; 10 bases are a match to TRBD1. J lost 3 bases, V lost 0 bases, and 4 bases had no gene match. The CDR3 is 16 amino acids. The germline V gene encodes CDR1 DFQATT and CDR2 SNEGSKA (reference sequence). CDR3 sequence reads: CSARDQGTGDTGELFF. The CDR3 DNA reads TGCAGTGCTAGAGATCAAGGGACAGGGGACACCGGGGAGCTGTTTTTT.

DNA of the CDR3: TGTGCCAGCAGTTACTCCTTCCGCGGACAGGACTCCTACAATGAGCAGTTCTTC. As protein: CASSYSFRGQDSYNEQFF. J is TRBJ2-1 and V is TRBV6-2 or TRBV6-3, with 7 bases fitting TRBD1. The germline gives CDR1 MNHEY, CDR2 SVGEGT. V shed 0 bases and J 0 bases; nucleotides not matched to a gene: 8. The CDR3 has 18 residues.

This chain joins TRBV11-2 and TRBJ2-5; D unclear. TRBJ2-7 explains the end of the DNA better; the J call may be wrong. Germline assignment: CDR1 SGHAT and CDR2 FQNNGV. There are 13 residues in the CDR3. The CDR3 region has the DNA TGTGCCAGCAGCTTTGCGGAGTCCTACGAGCAGTACTTC. The encoded protein is CASSFAESYEQYF.